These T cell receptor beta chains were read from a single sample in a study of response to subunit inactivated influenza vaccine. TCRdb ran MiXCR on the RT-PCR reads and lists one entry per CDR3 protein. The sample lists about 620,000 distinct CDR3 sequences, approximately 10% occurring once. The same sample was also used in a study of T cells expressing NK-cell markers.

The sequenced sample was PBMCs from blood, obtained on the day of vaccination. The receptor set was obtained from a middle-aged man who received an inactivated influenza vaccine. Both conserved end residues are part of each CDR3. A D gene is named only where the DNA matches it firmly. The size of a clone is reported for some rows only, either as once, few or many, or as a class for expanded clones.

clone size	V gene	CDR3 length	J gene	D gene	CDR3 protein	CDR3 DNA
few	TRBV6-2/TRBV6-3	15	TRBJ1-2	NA	CASSYATPNLYGYTF	TGTGCCAGCAGTTACGCGACACCCAATCTCTATGGCTACACCTTC
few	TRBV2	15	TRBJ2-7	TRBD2	CASSEGLAEIYEQYF	TGTGCCAGCAGTGAAGGGCTAGCGGAGATCTACGAGCAGTACTTC
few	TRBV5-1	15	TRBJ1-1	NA	CASSLEARANTEAFF	TGCGCCAGCAGCTTAGAAGCCAGGGCGAACACTGAAGCTTTCTTT
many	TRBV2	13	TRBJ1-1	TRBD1	CASRGDRNTEAFF	TGTGCCAGCAGGGGGGACAGGAACACTGAAGCTTTCTTT
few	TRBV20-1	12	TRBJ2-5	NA	CSARRYQETQYF	TGCAGTGCCCGGAGGTACCAAGAGACCCAGTACTTC
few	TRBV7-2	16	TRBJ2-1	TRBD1	CASSSPPGQVYNEQFF	TGTGCCAGCAGCTCCCCCCCGGGACAGGTGTACAATGAGCAGTTCTTC
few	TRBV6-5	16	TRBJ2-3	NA	CASSYSEGRFGDTQYF	TGTGCCAGCAGTTACTCGGAGGGGCGTTTCGGAGATACGCAGTATTTT
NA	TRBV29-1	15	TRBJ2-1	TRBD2	CSVLPGLAGVDEQFF	TGCAGCGTGCTACCGGGACTAGCGGGAGTCGATGAGCAGTTCTTC
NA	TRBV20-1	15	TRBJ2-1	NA	CSARDVIGPYNEQFF	TGCAGTGCTAGAGATGTGATTGGGCCCTACAATGAGCAGTTCTTC
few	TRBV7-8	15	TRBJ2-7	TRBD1	CASSLGTGPLYEQYF	TGTGCCAGCAGCTTGGGGACAGGACCTCTCTACGAGCAGTACTTC
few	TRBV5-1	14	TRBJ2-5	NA	CASSLGDNQETQYF	TGCGCCAGCAGCTTAGGGGACAACCAAGAGACCCAGTACTTC
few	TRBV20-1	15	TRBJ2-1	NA	CSARDLEGSYNEQFF	TGCAGTGCTAGAGATTTAGAGGGCTCCTACAATGAGCAGTTCTTC
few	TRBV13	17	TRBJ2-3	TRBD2	CASSFAPGTSGGDTQYF	TGTGCCAGCAGCTTCGCCCCAGGGACTAGCGGGGGAGATACGCAGTATTTT
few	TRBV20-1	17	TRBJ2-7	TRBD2	CSAPLGLAGGWRDEQYF	TGCAGTGCCCCGCTGGGGCTAGCGGGAGGATGGCGGGACGAGCAGTACTTC
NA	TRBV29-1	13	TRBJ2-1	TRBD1	CSVVGQGTNEQFF	TGCAGCGTTGTTGGACAGGGGACCAATGAGCAGTTCTTC
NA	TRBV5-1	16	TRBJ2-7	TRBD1	CASSSGQGIKSYEQYF	TGCGCCAGCAGCTCGGGACAGGGGATTAAGTCCTACGAGCAGTACTTC
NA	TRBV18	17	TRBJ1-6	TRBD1	CASSPFSWTGTTSPLHF	TGTGCCAGCTCACCATTTTCTTGGACAGGGACAACTTCACCCCTCCACTTT
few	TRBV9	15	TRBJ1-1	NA	CASSVGGDASLEAFF	TGTGCCAGCAGCGTAGGGGGGGACGCATCTTTAGAAGCTTTCTTT
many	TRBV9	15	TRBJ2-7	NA	CASSANFGTPYEQYF	TGTGCCAGCAGCGCCAACTTTGGGACACCCTACGAGCAGTACTTC
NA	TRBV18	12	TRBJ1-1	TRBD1	CASSLGQIEAFF	TGTGCCAGCTCACTGGGACAGATTGAAGCTTTCTTT
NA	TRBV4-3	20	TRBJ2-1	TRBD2	CASSPRGVSGSGGAYNEQFF	TGCGCCAGCAGCCCTAGGGGGGTTAGCGGGAGTGGTGGGGCCTACAATGAGCAGTTCTTC
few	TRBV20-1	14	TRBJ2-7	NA	CSAGGGLRSYEQYF	TGCAGTGCTGGGGGGGGCCTGCGATCCTACGAGCAGTACTTC
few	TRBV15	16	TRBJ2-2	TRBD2	CATRIAGGHRTGELFF	TGTGCCACCAGGATAGCGGGAGGGCATCGAACCGGGGAGCTGTTTTTT
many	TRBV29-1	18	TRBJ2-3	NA	CSVVPGKGRRFGTDTQYF	TGCAGCGTTGTGCCGGGTAAAGGAAGACGGTTCGGCACAGATACGCAGTATTTT
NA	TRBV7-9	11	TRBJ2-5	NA	CASSFPPPPDF	TGTGCCAGCAGCTTTCCGCCTCCCCCGGACTTC
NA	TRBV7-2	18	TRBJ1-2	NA	CASSLAPPIGGRVRGYTF	TGTGCCAGCAGCTTAGCACCTCCCATCGGGGGGCGGGTACGAGGCTACACCTTC